This entry is about one T cell receptor (beta chain). Its antigen is unidentified. The data belong to a study of T cells expressing NK-cell markers. For the study at large: Each TCR beta repertoire originated in sorted T cells that were CD3+CD56+NKG2C+, CD3+CD56+NKG2C- or CD3+CD56-NKG2C+. Seropositivity for HCMV was found in seven of the eight sequenced donors, with one seronegative.

5'RACE template switching with UMIs generated TCR beta cDNA. TCRdb reprocessed the 5' RACE reads; each CDR3 protein has one entry and no DNA is given. Its table records over 100,000 distinct CDR3 sequences. Overall study findings and caveats: A few donors showed these clonotypes also leading the CD3+CD56-NKG2C+ fraction.

CDR1 and CDR2 from the germline V gene are MNHEY and SMNVEV (reference sequence). The CDR3 runs 15 residues. The J gene is TRBJ2-2, the V gene TRBV27; TCRdb's assignment of TRBD1 cannot be checked, as there is no DNA. This receptor was identified in a woman between 18 and 69 years old in good health. Sequencing was performed on blood T cells: a sorted CD56 or NKG2C T cell subset, CD4+ or CD8+ T cells, or bulk PBMC T cells (not recorded which). The CDR3 region is CASGGGVPNTGELFF.